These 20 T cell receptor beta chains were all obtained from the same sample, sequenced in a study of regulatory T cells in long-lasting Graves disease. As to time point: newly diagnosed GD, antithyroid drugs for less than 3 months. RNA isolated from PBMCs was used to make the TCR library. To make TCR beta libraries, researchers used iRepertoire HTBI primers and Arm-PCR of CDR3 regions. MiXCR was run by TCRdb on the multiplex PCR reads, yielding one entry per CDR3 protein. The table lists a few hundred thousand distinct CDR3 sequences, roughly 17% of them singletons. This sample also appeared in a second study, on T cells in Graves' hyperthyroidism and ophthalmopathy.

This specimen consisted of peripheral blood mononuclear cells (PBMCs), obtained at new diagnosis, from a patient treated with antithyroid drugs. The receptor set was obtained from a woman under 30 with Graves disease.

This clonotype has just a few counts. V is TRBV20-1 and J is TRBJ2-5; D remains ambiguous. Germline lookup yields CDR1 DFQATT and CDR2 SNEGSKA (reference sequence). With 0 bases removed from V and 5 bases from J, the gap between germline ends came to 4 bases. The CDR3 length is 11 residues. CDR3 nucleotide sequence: TGCAGTGCTAGAGATCCCGAGACCCAGTACTTC. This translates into CSARDPETQYF.

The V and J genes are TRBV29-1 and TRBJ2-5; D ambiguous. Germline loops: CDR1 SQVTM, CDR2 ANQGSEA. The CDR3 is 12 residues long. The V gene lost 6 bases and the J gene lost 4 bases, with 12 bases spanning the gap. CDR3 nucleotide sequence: TGCAGCGTGTATGCAATCAGAGAGACCCAGTACTTC. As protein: CSVYAIRETQYF.

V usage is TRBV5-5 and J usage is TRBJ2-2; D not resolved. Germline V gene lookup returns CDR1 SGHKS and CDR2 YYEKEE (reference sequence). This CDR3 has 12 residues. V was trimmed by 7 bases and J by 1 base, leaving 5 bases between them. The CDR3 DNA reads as TGTGCCAGCGATCGGAACACCGGGGAGCTGTTTTTT. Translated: CASDRNTGELFF.

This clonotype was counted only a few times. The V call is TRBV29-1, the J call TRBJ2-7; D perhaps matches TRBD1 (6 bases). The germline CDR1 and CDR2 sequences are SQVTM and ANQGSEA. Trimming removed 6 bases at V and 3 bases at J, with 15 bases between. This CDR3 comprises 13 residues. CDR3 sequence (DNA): TGCAGCGTCAAGCCCAGGGGTTTCTACGAGCAGTACTTC. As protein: CSVKPRGFYEQYF.

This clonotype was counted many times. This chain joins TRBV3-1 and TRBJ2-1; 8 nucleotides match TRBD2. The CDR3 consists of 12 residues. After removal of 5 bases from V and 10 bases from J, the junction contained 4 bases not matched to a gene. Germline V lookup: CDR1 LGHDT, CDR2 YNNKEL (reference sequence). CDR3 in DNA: TGTGCCAGCAGCTTCCTAGCGGGCGAGCAGTTCTTC. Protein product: CASSFLAGEQFF.

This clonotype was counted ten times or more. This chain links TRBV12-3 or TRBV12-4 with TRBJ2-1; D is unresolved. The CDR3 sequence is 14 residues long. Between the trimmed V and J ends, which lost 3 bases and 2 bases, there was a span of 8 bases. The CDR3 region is CASSFTGAYNEQFF. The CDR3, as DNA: TGTGCCAGCAGTTTCACCGGAGCCTACAATGAGCAGTTCTTC.

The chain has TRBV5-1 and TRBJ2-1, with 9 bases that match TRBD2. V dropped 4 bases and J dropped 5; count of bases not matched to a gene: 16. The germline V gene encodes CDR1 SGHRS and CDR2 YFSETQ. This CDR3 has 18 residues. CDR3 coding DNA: TGCGCCAGCAGCCGAACCCCCATGAGCGGGAGGACCCACAATGAGCAGTTCTTC. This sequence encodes CASSRTPMSGRTHNEQFF.

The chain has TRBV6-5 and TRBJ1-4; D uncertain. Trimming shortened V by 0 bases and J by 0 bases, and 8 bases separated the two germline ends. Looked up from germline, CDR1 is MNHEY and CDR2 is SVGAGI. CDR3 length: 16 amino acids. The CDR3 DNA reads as TGTGCCAGCAGTTACTCCAACTACCCAACTAATGAAAAACTGTTTTTT. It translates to CASSYSNYPTNEKLFF.

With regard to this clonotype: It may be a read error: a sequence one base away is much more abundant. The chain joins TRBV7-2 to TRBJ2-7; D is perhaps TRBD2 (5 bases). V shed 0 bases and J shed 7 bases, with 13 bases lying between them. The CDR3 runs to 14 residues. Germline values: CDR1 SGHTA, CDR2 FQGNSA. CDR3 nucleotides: TGTGCCAGCAGCTTAGCTAGCGAAAACAATGAGCAGTACTTC. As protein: CASSLASENNEQYF.

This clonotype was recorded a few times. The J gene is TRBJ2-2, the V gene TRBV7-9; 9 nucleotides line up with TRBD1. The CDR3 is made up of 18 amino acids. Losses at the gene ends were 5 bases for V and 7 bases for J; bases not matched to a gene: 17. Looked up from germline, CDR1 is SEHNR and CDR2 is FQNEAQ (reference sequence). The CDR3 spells CASSPPPPGQGPRGELFF. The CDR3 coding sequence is TGTGCCAGCAGCCCCCCCCCACCGGGACAGGGTCCCCGCGGGGAGCTGTTTTTT.

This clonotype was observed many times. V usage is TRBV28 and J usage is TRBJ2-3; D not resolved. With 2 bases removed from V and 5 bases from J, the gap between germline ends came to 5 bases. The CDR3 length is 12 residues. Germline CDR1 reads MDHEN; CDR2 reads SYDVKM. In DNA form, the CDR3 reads TGTGCCAGCAGTTTACTCATAGATACGCAGTATTTT. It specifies CASSLLIDTQYF. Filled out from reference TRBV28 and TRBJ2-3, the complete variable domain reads DVKVTQSSRYLVKRTGEKVFLECVQDMDHENMFWYRQDPGLGLRLIYFSYDVKMKEKGDIPEGYSVSREKKERFSLILESASTNQTSMYLCASSLLIDTQYFGPGTRLTVL.

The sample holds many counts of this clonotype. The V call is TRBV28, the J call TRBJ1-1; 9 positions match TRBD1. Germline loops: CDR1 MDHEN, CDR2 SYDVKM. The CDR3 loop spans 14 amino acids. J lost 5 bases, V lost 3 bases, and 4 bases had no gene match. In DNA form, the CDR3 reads TGTGCCAGCAGTTTGAAGGGACAGGGAACTGAAGCTTTCTTT. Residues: CASSLKGQGTEAFF. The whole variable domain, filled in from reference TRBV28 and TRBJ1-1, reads DVKVTQSSRYLVKRTGEKVFLECVQDMDHENMFWYRQDPGLGLRLIYFSYDVKMKEKGDIPEGYSVSREKKERFSLILESASTNQTSMYLCASSLKGQGTEAFFGQGTRLTVV.

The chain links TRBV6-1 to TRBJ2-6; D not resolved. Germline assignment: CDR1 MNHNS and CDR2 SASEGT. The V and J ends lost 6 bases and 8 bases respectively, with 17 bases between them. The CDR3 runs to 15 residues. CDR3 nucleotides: TGTGCCAGCAGCCCCGGACGGCCTACGACCAACGTCCTGACTTTC. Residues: CASSPGRPTTNVLTF.

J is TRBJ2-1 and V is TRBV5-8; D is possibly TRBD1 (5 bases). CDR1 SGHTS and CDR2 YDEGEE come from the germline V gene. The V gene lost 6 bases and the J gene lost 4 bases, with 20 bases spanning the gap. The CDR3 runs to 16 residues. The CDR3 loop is CASTLKQVVGYNEQFF. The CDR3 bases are TGTGCCAGCACCCTAAAACAGGTAGTAGGGTACAATGAGCAGTTCTTC.

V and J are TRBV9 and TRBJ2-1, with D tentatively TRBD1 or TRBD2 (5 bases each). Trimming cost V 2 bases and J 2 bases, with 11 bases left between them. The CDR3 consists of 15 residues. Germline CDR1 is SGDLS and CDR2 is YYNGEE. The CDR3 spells CASSVEGTPYNEQFF. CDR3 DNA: TGTGCCAGCAGCGTGGAAGGGACCCCCTACAATGAGCAGTTCTTC.

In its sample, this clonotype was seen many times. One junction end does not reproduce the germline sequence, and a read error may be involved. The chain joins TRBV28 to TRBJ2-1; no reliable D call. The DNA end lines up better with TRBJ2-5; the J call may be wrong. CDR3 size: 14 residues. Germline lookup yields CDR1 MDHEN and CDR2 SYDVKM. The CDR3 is CASSLIDSQEAQYF. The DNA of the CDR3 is TGTGCCAGCAGTTTAATCGACTCGCAAGAGGCCCAGTACTTC.

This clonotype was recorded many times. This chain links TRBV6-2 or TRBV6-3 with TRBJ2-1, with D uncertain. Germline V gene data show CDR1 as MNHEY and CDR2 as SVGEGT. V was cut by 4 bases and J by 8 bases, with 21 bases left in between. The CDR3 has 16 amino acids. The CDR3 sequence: CASSSGMGLNWDEQFF. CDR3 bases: TGTGCCAGCAGTTCCGGTATGGGATTGAATTGGGATGAGCAGTTCTTC.

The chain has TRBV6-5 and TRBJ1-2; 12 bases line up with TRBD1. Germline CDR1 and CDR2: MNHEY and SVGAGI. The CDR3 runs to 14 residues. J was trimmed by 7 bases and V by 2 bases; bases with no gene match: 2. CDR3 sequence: CASSYGGQGAGYTF. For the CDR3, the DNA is TGTGCCAGCAGTTACGGGGGACAGGGGGCTGGCTACACCTTC.

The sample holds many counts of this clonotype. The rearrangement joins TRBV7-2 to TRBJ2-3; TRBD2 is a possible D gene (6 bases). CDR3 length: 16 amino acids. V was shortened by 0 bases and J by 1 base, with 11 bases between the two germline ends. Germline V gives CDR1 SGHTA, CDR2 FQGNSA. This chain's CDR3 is CASSLAGGFGTDTQYF. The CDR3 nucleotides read TGTGCCAGCAGCTTAGCGGGAGGTTTTGGCACAGATACGCAGTATTTT.

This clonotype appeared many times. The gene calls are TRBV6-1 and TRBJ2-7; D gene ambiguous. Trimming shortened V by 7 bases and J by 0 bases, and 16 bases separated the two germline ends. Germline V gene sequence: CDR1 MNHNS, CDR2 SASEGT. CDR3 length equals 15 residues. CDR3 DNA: TGTGCCAGCACCCCAAGTGTGGGCGGCTCCTACGAGCAGTACTTC. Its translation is CASTPSVGGSYEQYF.